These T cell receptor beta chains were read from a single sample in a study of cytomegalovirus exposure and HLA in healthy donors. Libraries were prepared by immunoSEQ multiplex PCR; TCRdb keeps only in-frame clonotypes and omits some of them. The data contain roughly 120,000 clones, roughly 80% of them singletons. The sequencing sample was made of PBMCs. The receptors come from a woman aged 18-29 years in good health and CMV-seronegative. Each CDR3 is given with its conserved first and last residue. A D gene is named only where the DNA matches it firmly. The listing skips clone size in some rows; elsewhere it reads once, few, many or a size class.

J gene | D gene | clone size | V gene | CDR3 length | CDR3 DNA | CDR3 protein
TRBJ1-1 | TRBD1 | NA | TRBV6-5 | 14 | TGTGCCAGCAGCGAGGGGATTCGGACAGGGCGAGCTTTCTTT | CASSEGIRTGRAFF
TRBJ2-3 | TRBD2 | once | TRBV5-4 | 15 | TGTGCCAGCAGCCCCGGACTAGTGAGCACAGATACGCAGTATTTT | CASSPGLVSTDTQYF
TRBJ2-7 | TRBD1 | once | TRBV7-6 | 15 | TGTGCCAGCAGCTTAGGCAGGGGGATAACCTACGAGCAGTACTTC | CASSLGRGITYEQYF
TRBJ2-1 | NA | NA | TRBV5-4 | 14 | TGTGCCAGCAGAACTGGACTTGAGGGCAATGAGCAGTTCTTC | CASRTGLEGNEQFF
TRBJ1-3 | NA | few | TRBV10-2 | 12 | TGCGCCAGCAGTACTAGTGGAAACACCATATATTTT | CASSTSGNTIYF
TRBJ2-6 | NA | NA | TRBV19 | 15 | TGTGCCAGTAGTCCTCGTCCCTCTGGGGCCAACGTCCTGACTTTC | CASSPRPSGANVLTF
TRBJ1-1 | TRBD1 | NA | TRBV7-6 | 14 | TGTGCCAGCAGCTTAAGGACAGGGGACACTGAAGCTTTCTTT | CASSLRTGDTEAFF
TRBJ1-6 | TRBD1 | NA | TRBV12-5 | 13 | TGTGCTAGTGGGTCAGGGGGCAGCTCACCCCTCCACTTT | CASGSGGSSPLHF
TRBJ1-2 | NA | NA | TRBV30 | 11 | TGTGCCTGGAGTCCCGGCTATGGCTACACCTTC | CAWSPGYGYTF
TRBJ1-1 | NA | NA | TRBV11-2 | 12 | TGTGCCAGCAGCTCGAGGGCCACTGAAGCTTTCTTT | CASSSRATEAFF
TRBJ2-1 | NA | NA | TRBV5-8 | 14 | TGTGCCAGCAGCTTGGGACACACCGGCAATGAGCAGTTCTTC | CASSLGHTGNEQFF
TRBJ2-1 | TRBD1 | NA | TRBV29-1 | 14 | TGCAGCGTTCTGAAATGGACAGGGACGAATGAGCAGTTCTTC | CSVLKWTGTNEQFF
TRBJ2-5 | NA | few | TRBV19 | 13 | TGTGCCAGTAGTGGGGGCCTCTATGAGACCCAGTACTTC | CASSGGLYETQYF
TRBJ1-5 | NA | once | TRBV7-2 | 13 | TGTGCCAGCAGCTTAGTCGTCGATCAGCCCCAGCATTTT | CASSLVVDQPQHF
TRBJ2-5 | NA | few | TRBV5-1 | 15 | TGCGCCAGCAGCTTGGTGGGAACAGGGCAAGAGACCCAGTACTTC | CASSLVGTGQETQYF
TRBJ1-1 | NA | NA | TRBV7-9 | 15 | TGTGCCAGCAGCTCCGGACAGACAGGTAACACTGAAGCTTTCTTT | CASSSGQTGNTEAFF
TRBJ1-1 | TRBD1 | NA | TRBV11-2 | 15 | TGTGCCAGCAGCTCAGAGACAGGGTCGGTCACTGAAGCTTTCTTT | CASSSETGSVTEAFF
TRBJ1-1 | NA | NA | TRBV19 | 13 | TGTGCCAGTAGTACGGACGGGGAAACTGAAGCTTTCTTT | CASSTDGETEAFF
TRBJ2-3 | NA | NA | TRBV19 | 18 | TGTGCCAGTAGTATAGGGGGTTGGGGGCGCCGTGAGACAGATACGCAGTATTTT | CASSIGGWGRRETDTQYF
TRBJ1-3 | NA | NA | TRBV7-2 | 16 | TGTGCCAGCAGCTTAGGTAGACTCCTCACTCGAAACACCATATATTTT | CASSLGRLLTRNTIYF
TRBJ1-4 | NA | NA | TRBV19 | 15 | TGTGCCAGTACCCACACCGAGAAGAGGGTCGAAAAACTGTTTTTT | CASTHTEKRVEKLFF
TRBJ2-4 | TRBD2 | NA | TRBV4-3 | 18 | TGCGCCAGCAGCCACGGACTAGCGGGGGGGCTCGCCAAAAACAGTCAGTACTTC | CASSHGLAGGLAKNSQYF
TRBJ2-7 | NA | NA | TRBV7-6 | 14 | TGTGCCAGCAGCTTAGCGGGCAGGGGAGCCGAGCAGTACTTC | CASSLAGRGAEQYF
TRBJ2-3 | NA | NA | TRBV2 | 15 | TGTGCCAGCAGTGGTCAGGGATTCGAATCAGATACGCAGTATTTT | CASSGQGFESDTQYF
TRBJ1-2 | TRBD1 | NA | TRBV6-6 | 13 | TGTGCCAGCAGTCTTACAGGGGGTCTTGGCTACACCTTC | CASSLTGGLGYTF
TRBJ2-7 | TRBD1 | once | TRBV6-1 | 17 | TGTGCCAGCAGTGTCCAAAGAGGGACAGGGACCCTCTACGAGCAGTACTTC | CASSVQRGTGTLYEQYF
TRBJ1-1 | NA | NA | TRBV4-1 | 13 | TGCGCCAGCAGCCCACCAAGGGAGACTGAAGCTTTCTTT | CASSPPRETEAFF